Listed below are T cell receptor beta chains from one sample, sequenced in a study of cytomegalovirus exposure and HLA in healthy donors. Clones were read by immunoSEQ multiplex PCR, and TCRdb kept only the in-frame ones, dropping some. This table has approximately 110,000 clones, approximately 94% appearing once. The sample comprised PBMCs. These receptor sequences come from a woman between 18 and 29 years old in good health and CMV-seronegative. Both conserved end residues are part of each CDR3. The D gene is left open where the match is weak. Only part of the rows carry a size: once, few, many, or a class if the clone is expanded.

J,D,size,V,CDR3,DNA
TRBJ1-5,-,-,TRBV19,CASSPGVRQPQHF,TGTGCCAGTAGTCCGGGTGTTCGTCAGCCCCAGCATTTT
TRBJ2-1,TRBD2,-,TRBV5-6,CASRLRGTRRDNEQFF,TGTGCCAGCAGATTGCGAGGGACTAGGCGAGACAATGAGCAGTTCTTC
TRBJ1-2,TRBD1,few,TRBV28,CASRASTGNPGYTF,TGTGCCAGCAGGGCCTCGACAGGGAATCCTGGCTACACCTTC
TRBJ2-7,-,-,TRBV11-2,CASSFTGRPYEQYF,TGTGCCAGCAGCTTCACCGGGAGACCCTACGAGCAGTACTTC
TRBJ2-2,TRBD1,-,TRBV19,CASKPTGDTGELFF,TGTGCCAGTAAGCCGACAGGGGACACCGGGGAGCTGTTTTTT
TRBJ1-4,-,-,TRBV11-2,CASTEGWSTNEKLFF,TGTGCCAGCACCGAGGGTTGGTCAACTAATGAAAAACTGTTTTTT
TRBJ1-3,-,few,TRBV2,CASSESGTPSGNTIYF,TGTGCCAGCAGTGAAAGCGGGACACCCTCTGGAAACACCATATATTTT
TRBJ2-1,-,-,TRBV27,CASSLSRRNEQFF,TGTGCCAGCAGTTTATCGCGGAGGAATGAGCAGTTCTTC
TRBJ2-5,TRBD1,-,TRBV28,CASSYHGTGEETQYF,TGTGCCAGCAGTTACCACGGGACAGGGGAAGAGACCCAGTACTTC
TRBJ2-5,-,-,TRBV4-2,CASSQTDYLQETQYF,TGTGCCAGCAGCCAAACGGACTACCTCCAAGAGACCCAGTACTTC
TRBJ2-3,-,-,TRBV7-9,CASSPTGSRGDTQYF,TGTGCCAGCAGCCCTACCGGGAGCCGGGGAGATACGCAGTATTTT
TRBJ1-1,-,-,TRBV7-9,CASKAGNTEAFF,TGTGCCAGCAAGGCGGGCAACACTGAAGCTTTCTTT
TRBJ2-7,TRBD2,-,TRBV7-9,CASSSGTLLAGGYEQYF,TGTGCCAGCAGCTCCGGGACACTCCTAGCGGGGGGCTACGAGCAGTACTTC
TRBJ1-2,-,few,TRBV19,CASSIDYRRGGGYTF,TGTGCCAGTAGTATAGACTATCGGAGGGGAGGTGGCTACACCTTC